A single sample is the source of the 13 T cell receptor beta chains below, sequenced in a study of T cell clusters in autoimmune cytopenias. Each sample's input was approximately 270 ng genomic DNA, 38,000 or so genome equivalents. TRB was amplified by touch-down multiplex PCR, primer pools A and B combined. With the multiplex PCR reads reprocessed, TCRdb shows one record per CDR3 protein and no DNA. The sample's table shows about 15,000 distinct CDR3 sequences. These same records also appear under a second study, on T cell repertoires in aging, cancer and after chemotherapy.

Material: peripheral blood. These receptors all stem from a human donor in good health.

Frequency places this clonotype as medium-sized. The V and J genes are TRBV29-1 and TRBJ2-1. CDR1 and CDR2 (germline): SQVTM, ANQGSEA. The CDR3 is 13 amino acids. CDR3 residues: CSAVYSSYNEQFF.

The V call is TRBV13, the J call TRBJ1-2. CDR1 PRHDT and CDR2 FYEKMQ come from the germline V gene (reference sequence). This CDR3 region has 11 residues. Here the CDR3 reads CASSFSGGYTF. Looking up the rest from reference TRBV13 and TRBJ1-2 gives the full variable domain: AAGVIQSPRHLIKEKRETATLKCYPIPRHDTVYWYQQGPGQDPQFLISFYEKMQSDKGSIPDRFSAQQFSDYHSELNMSSLELGDSALYFCASSFSGGYTFGSGTRLTVV.

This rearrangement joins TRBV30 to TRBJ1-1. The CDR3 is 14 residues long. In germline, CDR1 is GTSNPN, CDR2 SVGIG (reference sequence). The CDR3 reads CAWSVPSGNTEAFF.

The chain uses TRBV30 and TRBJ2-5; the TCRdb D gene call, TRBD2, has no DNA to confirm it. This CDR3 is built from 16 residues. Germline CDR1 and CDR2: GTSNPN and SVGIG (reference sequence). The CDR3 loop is CAWSGLAGAPGETQYF.

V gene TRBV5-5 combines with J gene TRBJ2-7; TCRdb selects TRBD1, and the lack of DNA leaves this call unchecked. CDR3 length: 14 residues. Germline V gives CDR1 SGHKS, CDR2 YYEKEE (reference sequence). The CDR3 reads CASSLGGHNYEQYF.

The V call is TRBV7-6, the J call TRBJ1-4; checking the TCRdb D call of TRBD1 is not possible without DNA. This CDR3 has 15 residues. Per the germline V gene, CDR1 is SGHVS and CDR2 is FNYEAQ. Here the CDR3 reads CASSPGPGPNEKLFF.

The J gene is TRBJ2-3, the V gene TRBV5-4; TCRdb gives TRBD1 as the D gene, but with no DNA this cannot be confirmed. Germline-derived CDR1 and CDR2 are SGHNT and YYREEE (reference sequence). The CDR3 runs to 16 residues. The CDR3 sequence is CASSPWGWGGEDTQYF.

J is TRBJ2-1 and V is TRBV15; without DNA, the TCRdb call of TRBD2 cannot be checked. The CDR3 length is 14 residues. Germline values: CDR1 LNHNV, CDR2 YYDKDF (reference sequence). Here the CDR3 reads CATSGRASYNEQFF.

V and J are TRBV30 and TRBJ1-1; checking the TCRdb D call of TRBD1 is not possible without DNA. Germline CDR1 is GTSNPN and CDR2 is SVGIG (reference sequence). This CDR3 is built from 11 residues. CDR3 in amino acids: CAWSGGAEAFF.

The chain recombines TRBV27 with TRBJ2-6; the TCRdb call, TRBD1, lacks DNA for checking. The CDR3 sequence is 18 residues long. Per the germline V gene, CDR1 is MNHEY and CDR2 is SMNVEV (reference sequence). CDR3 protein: CASSLGTISLSGANVLTF.

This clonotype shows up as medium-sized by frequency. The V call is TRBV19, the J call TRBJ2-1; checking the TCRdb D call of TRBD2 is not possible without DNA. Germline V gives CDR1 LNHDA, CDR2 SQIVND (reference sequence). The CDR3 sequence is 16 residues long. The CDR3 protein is CASRPLAGGKYNEQFF. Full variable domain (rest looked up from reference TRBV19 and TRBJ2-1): DGGITQSPKYLFRKEGQNVTLSCEQNLNHDAMYWYRQDPGQGLRLIYYSQIVNDFQKGDIAEGYSVSREKKESFPLTVTSAQKNPTAFYLCASRPLAGGKYNEQFFGPGTRLTVL.

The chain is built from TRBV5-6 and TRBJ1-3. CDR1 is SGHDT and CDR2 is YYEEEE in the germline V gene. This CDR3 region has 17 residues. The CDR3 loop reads CASSLEIGQISGNTIYF.

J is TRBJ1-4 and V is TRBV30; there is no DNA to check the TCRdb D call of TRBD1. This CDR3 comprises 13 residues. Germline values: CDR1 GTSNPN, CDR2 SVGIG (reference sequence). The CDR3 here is CAWSTQGAEKLFF.